The rows below give T cell receptor beta chains drawn from one sample of a study of T-cell memory formation after mild COVID-19. TCRdb reprocessed the 5' RACE reads with MiXCR, giving one entry per CDR3 protein. The sample holds roughly 410,000 distinct CDR3 sequences, more than 20% seen once. Sample: PBMCs or a T cell subset sorted from them (not recorded which). The source of these receptors is an adult woman who had mild COVID-19 (a few samples of this study predate the infection). Cell type and time point are not known. CDR3s include the opening cysteine and the closing phenylalanine or tryptophan. Fields, in order: CDR3 protein, CDR3 DNA, D gene, V gene, CDR3 length, clone size, J gene. The D gene is left open where the match is weak. Clone sizes are given selectively: once, few, many, or a class where the clone is expanded.

CDR3aa: CASSRQITTSGRNNEQFF; CDR3nt: TGTGCCAGCAGCCGTCAGATCACAACTAGCGGGAGGAACAATGAGCAGTTCTTC; d_gene: TRBD2; v_gene: TRBV7-9; len: 18; abundance: few; j_gene: TRBJ2-1
CDR3aa: CASSLTGDEETQYF; CDR3nt: TGTGCCAGCAGTCTGACAGGTGATGAGGAGACCCAGTACTTC; d_gene: .; v_gene: TRBV12-3/TRBV12-4; len: 14; abundance: few; j_gene: TRBJ2-5
CDR3aa: CASSLVGAGANVLTF; CDR3nt: TGTGCCAGCAGTTTAGTTGGAGCAGGGGCCAACGTCCTGACTTTC; d_gene: .; v_gene: TRBV12-3/TRBV12-4; len: 15; abundance: few; j_gene: TRBJ2-6
CDR3aa: CASSQDRGPYNYGYTF; CDR3nt: TGTGCCAGCAGCCAAGACAGGGGGCCGTATAACTATGGCTACACCTTC; d_gene: TRBD1; v_gene: TRBV3-1; len: 16; abundance: .; j_gene: TRBJ1-2
CDR3aa: CASSVQGAWDQPQHF; CDR3nt: TGTGCCAGCAGCGTGCAGGGGGCTTGGGATCAGCCCCAGCATTTT; d_gene: TRBD1; v_gene: TRBV9; len: 15; abundance: .; j_gene: TRBJ1-5
CDR3aa: CASSYDPSYEQYF; CDR3nt: TGTGCCAGCAGTTATGACCCCTCCTACGAGCAGTACTTC; d_gene: .; v_gene: TRBV6-5; len: 13; abundance: .; j_gene: TRBJ2-7
CDR3aa: CASSLGRTGVYEQYF; CDR3nt: TGCGCCAGCAGCTTGGGCCGGACAGGGGTCTACGAGCAGTACTTC; d_gene: TRBD1; v_gene: TRBV5-1; len: 15; abundance: few; j_gene: TRBJ2-7
CDR3aa: CASSQVSNGELFF; CDR3nt: TGCGCCAGCAGCCAAGTTTCGAACGGGGAGCTGTTTTTT; d_gene: .; v_gene: TRBV4-1; len: 13; abundance: .; j_gene: TRBJ2-2
CDR3aa: CATGTRGGGRFF; CDR3nt: TGTGCCACCGGGACTAGAGGGGGGGGTCGGTTCTTC; d_gene: TRBD2; v_gene: TRBV27; len: 12; abundance: many; j_gene: TRBJ2-1
CDR3aa: CSVRLRTYEQYF; CDR3nt: TGCAGCGTTAGGCTCAGGACCTACGAGCAGTACTTC; d_gene: .; v_gene: TRBV29-1; len: 12; abundance: .; j_gene: TRBJ2-7
CDR3aa: CASSPQVVYGYTF; CDR3nt: TGTGCCAGCAGTCCTCAGGTTGTCTATGGCTACACCTTC; d_gene: .; v_gene: TRBV12-3/TRBV12-4; len: 13; abundance: .; j_gene: TRBJ1-2
CDR3aa: CASAGSVGQPQHF; CDR3nt: TGTGCCAGCGCCGGGTCAGTTGGTCAGCCCCAGCATTTT; d_gene: .; v_gene: TRBV19; len: 13; abundance: few; j_gene: TRBJ1-5
CDR3aa: CASSPEGTEAFF; CDR3nt: TGTGCCAGCTCACCAGAGGGAACTGAAGCTTTCTTT; d_gene: .; v_gene: TRBV18; len: 12; abundance: .; j_gene: TRBJ1-1
CDR3aa: CSVGQSYGYTF; CDR3nt: TGCAGCGTAGGACAGTCCTATGGCTACACCTTC; d_gene: .; v_gene: TRBV29-1; len: 11; abundance: few; j_gene: TRBJ1-2
CDR3aa: CASSLAGSHTEAFF; CDR3nt: TGTGCCAGCAGCTTAGCAGGGAGCCACACTGAAGCTTTCTTT; d_gene: .; v_gene: TRBV7-9; len: 14; abundance: few; j_gene: TRBJ1-1
CDR3aa: CASSFLWDRDRYYEQYF; CDR3nt: TGTGCCAGCAGTTTCCTATGGGACCGGGACCGCTACTACGAGCAGTACTTC; d_gene: .; v_gene: TRBV6-8; len: 17; abundance: .; j_gene: TRBJ2-7
CDR3aa: CASSPTGLSNQPQHF; CDR3nt: TGTGCCAGCAGTCCGACAGGGTTGAGCAATCAGCCCCAGCATTTT; d_gene: TRBD1; v_gene: TRBV6-2/TRBV6-3; len: 15; abundance: .; j_gene: TRBJ1-5
CDR3aa: CASSYRAGGFDEQFF; CDR3nt: TGTGCCAGCAGTTATAGGGCAGGGGGCTTCGATGAGCAGTTCTTC; d_gene: TRBD1; v_gene: TRBV12-3/TRBV12-4; len: 15; abundance: few; j_gene: TRBJ2-1
CDR3aa: CASSVAGYPSYEQYF; CDR3nt: TGTGCCAGCAGCGTAGCAGGGTACCCCTCCTACGAGCAGTACTTC; d_gene: .; v_gene: TRBV9; len: 15; abundance: .; j_gene: TRBJ2-7
CDR3aa: CASTLAGDTQYF; CDR3nt: TGTGCCAGCACCTTGGCAGGCGATACGCAGTATTTT; d_gene: .; v_gene: TRBV25-1; len: 12; abundance: .; j_gene: TRBJ2-3